The 31 T cell receptor beta chains listed next were all sequenced from one sample in a study of blood T cell repertoires in COVID-19. The data were produced by immunoSEQ multiplex PCR, yet TCRdb's version contains in-frame clones alone and is incomplete. Of 12,000 to 15,000 clones in the sample, over 80% were seen once. The sample taken for sequencing was peripheral blood. The source of these receptors is a man aged 35 to 55 with active or convalescent COVID-19.

This chain uses TRBV6-5 with TRBJ2-7, with 7 positions matching TRBD2. This CDR3 has 13 amino acids. The germline V gene has CDR1 MNHEY and CDR2 SVGAGI. V was pared by 2 bases and J by 9 bases, with 7 bases of the junction left unmatched. CDR3 nucleotide sequence: TGTGCCAGCAGTTACCTGGGGGGGGAGGGGCAGTACTTC. It is translated as CASSYLGGEGQYF.

The chain carries TRBV7-9 and TRBJ2-7, with D possibly being TRBD1 (6 bases). This CDR3 comprises 11 residues. Germline CDR1 SEHNR, CDR2 FQNEAQ (reference sequence). Between the trimmed V and J ends, which lost 6 bases and 5 bases, there was a span of 8 bases. The CDR3 DNA reads TGTGCCAGCAGTCCAGGGGACGAGCAGTACTTC. Protein sequence: CASSPGDEQYF.

This chain connects TRBV6-5 to TRBJ2-7, with 8 nucleotides matching TRBD1. Trimming took 5 bases from V and 3 from J; bases not matched to a gene: 6. Per the germline V gene, CDR1 is MNHEY and CDR2 is SVGAGI. This CDR3 has 14 residues. CDR3 DNA: TGTGCCAGCAGTCCCGTAGGACAGGGCTACGAGCAGTACTTC. Residues: CASSPVGQGYEQYF.

In DNA, the CDR3 is TGTGCCAGTAGTATCTTGCGGGAAACCAATCAGCCCCAGCATTTT. It codes for CASSILRETNQPQHF. The chain combines TRBV19 with TRBJ1-5; D ambiguous. This CDR3 comprises 15 residues. Germline CDR1 and CDR2: LNHDA and SQIVND (reference sequence). V lost 3 bases to trimming and J lost 3 bases, with 12 bases between them.

This clone appeared once. The chain has TRBV7-2 and TRBJ1-3; D unresolved. The CDR3 consists of 19 residues. Germline V gene lookup returns CDR1 SGHTA and CDR2 FQGNSA. The ends were cut back, 1 base at V and 2 bases at J, with 21 bases in the middle. CDR3 loop: CASSLEGSRAGSAGNTIYF. CDR3 coding DNA: TGTGCCAGCAGCTTAGAGGGTTCACGCGCGGGCAGCGCTGGAAACACCATATATTTT.

This chain joins TRBV29-1 and TRBJ2-1, with 10 bases fitting TRBD2. Per the germline V gene, CDR1 is SQVTM and CDR2 is ANQGSEA. CDR3 length: 13 amino acids. Trimming took 8 bases from V and 6 from J; bases not matched to a gene: 7. The CDR3 here is CSSELAGTNEQFF. In nucleotides, the CDR3 is TGCAGCTCGGAACTAGCGGGGACCAATGAGCAGTTCTTC.

The V gene is TRBV7-3, the J gene TRBJ1-3, with 7 nucleotides matching TRBD1. CDR1 is SGHTA and CDR2 is FQGTGA in the germline V gene. The CDR3 covers 15 residues. V shed 2 bases, J shed 3 bases, and the junction held 4 bases outside the gene matches. CDR3 DNA sequence: TGTGCCAGCAGCTTAGCAGGGGGGTTTGGAAACACCATATATTTT. Translation gives CASSLAGGFGNTIYF.

This rearrangement joins TRBV5-1 to TRBJ2-3; the match to TRBD2 covers 7 bases. The CDR3 loop spans 15 amino acids. Trimming at V came to 9 bases and at J to 4 bases, leaving 14 bases not matched to a gene. Germline-derived CDR1 and CDR2 are SGHRS and YFSETQ. CDR3 nucleotide sequence: TGCGCCACCGCGCCATTAAGCGGGGCGTCAGATACGCAGTATTTT. It encodes CATAPLSGASDTQYF.

The chain couples TRBV4-3 to TRBJ2-6; weak D call: TRBD2 (6 bases). CDR1 is LGHNA and CDR2 is YSLEER in the germline V gene. This CDR3 has 17 amino acids. The V end was cut by 5 bases, the J end by 3 bases, with 17 bases between. The CDR3 DNA reads as TGCGCCAGCAGCTCCCAAACAGGAGGGTATGGGGCCAACGTCCTGACTTTC. This translates into CASSSQTGGYGANVLTF.

CDR3: CASSQTSGALYQETQYF. In nucleotides, the CDR3 is TGTGCCAGCAGCCAGACTAGCGGGGCCTTGTACCAAGAGACCCAGTACTTC. This rearrangement joins TRBV9 to TRBJ2-5; 11 bases are a match to TRBD2. V lost 4 bases to trimming and J lost 0 bases; unmatched junction nucleotides: 8. CDR1 and CDR2 (germline): SGDLS, YYNGEE. This CDR3 is built from 17 residues.

The chain employs TRBV4-1 and TRBJ2-7; perhaps TRBD2 as D (6 bases). The CDR3 extends over 12 amino acids. V was cut by 1 base and J by 7 bases, with 8 bases left in between. CDR1 MGHRA and CDR2 YSYEKL come from the germline V gene. CDR3 DNA sequence: TGCGCCAGCAGCCAAGCGGCGGGAGAGCAGTACTTC. Its protein is CASSQAAGEQYF.

This sequence joins TRBV5-1 and TRBJ1-1, with D uncertain. This CDR3 region has 12 residues. With 7 bases removed from V and 7 bases from J, the gap between germline ends came to 14 bases. Germline values: CDR1 SGHRS, CDR2 YFSETQ. CDR3 sequence (DNA): TGCGCCAGCCGACTCCAGACGGATGAAGCTTTCTTT. Its translation: CASRLQTDEAFF.

V gene TRBV6-1 combines with J gene TRBJ2-4; D is ambiguous. Germline values: CDR1 MNHNS, CDR2 SASEGT. Trimming took off 1 base at V and 5 bases at J, with 6 bases between the two ends. This CDR3 contains 13 residues. The chain's CDR3 is CASSEDSQNIQYF. In nucleotides, the CDR3 is TGTGCCAGCAGTGAAGACAGCCAAAACATTCAGTACTTC.

V usage is TRBV3-1 (or the pseudogene TRBV3-2) and J usage is TRBJ2-5, with D unresolved. CDR3 length equals 13 residues. Per germline, CDR1 LGHDT and CDR2 YNNKEL (reference sequence). Trimming cost V 8 bases and J 2 bases, with 12 bases left between them. The CDR3 loop is CASHSSQQETQYF. DNA of the CDR3: TGTGCCAGCCACTCCTCGCAACAAGAGACCCAGTACTTC.

This rearrangement joins TRBV11-1 to TRBJ2-1, with unresolved D. CDR1 is SGHAT and CDR2 is FQDESV in the germline V gene (reference sequence). V dropped 2 bases and J dropped 6 bases, with 14 bases sitting between them. This CDR3 contains 15 residues. CDR3: CASSLWVGDRNEQFF. CDR3 sequence (DNA): TGTGCCAGCAGCTTATGGGTCGGAGATCGCAATGAGCAGTTCTTC.

V is TRBV28 and J is TRBJ1-1; D call uncertain. CDR1 is MDHEN and CDR2 is SYDVKM in the germline V gene. The V and J ends lost 7 bases and 10 bases respectively, with 16 bases between them. The CDR3 totals 12 residues. The CDR3 sequence is CASTSNGERAFF. Here the CDR3 DNA reads TGTGCCAGCACCTCAAACGGAGAGAGAGCTTTCTTT.

J is TRBJ1-5 and V is TRBV20-1; D not resolved. This CDR3 comprises 14 residues. V dropped 3 bases and J dropped 1 base, with 10 bases sitting between them. CDR1 is DFQATT and CDR2 is SNEGSKA in the germline V gene (reference sequence). As DNA, the CDR3 is TGCAGTGCTAGTGACTGGCCGAGCAATCAGCCCCAGCATTTT. Translated, it gives CSASDWPSNQPQHF.

V gene TRBV19 combines with J gene TRBJ1-1, with D maybe TRBD1 (6 bases). The CDR3 is 17 amino acids. CDR1 is LNHDA and CDR2 is SQIVND in the germline V gene (reference sequence). V lost 3 bases and J lost 4, with 21 bases in between. CDR3 sequence: CASSILVRGGGGTEAFF. The CDR3 coding sequence is TGTGCCAGTAGTATTTTAGTCCGCGGAGGGGGGGGCACTGAAGCTTTCTTT.

The chain joins TRBV24-1 to TRBJ1-1, with 8 bases aligning to TRBD1. V trimming: 4 bases; J trimming: 0 bases; junction bases outside the gene matches: 18. The germline gives CDR1 KGHDR, CDR2 SFDVKD. The CDR3 contains 20 residues. The CDR3 coding sequence is TGTGCCACCAGTGACTTCGGGGTGGACAGGGTCCCCGACATGAACACTGAAGCTTTCTTT. Translating it yields CATSDFGVDRVPDMNTEAFF.

The genes are TRBV20-1 and TRBJ2-1; D unclear. Germline loops: CDR1 DFQATT, CDR2 SNEGSKA (reference sequence). This CDR3 is 17 amino acids long. V shed 3 bases and J shed 5 bases, with 23 bases lying between them. The CDR3 spells CSASRGVMVRSNNEQFF. In DNA, the CDR3 is TGCAGTGCTAGTAGAGGAGTAATGGTGCGCTCAAACAATGAGCAGTTCTTC.

The chain carries TRBV7-9 and TRBJ1-2; D unclear. Germline CDR1 reads SEHNR; CDR2 reads FQNEAQ (reference sequence). The CDR3 has 13 amino acids. V lost 4 bases and J lost 6, with 12 bases in between. CDR3 nucleotides: TGTGCCAGCAGCTCGTCACCTCGGGATGGCTACACCTTC. It encodes CASSSSPRDGYTF.

V and J are TRBV6-2 or TRBV6-3 and TRBJ1-6; D unresolved. The V and J ends lost 2 bases and 0 bases respectively, with 5 bases between them. Germline CDR1 MNHEY, CDR2 SVGEGT. The CDR3 length is 15 residues. The CDR3 loop reads CASSYRSSYNSPLHF. CDR3 sequence (DNA): TGTGCCAGCAGTTACCGGAGCTCCTATAATTCACCCCTCCACTTT.

A remark on this clone: Sequence at one end of the junction differs from germline and may be a read error. The chain uses TRBV27 and TRBJ1-2; 10 bases align to TRBD1. This CDR3 is built from 14 residues. Germline loops: CDR1 MNHEY, CDR2 SMNVEV (reference sequence). CDR3 bases: TGTGCCAGCAGTAAGACAGGGGGCTACTATGACTACACCTTC. Its protein product is CASSKTGGYYDYTF.

The rearrangement joins TRBV7-2 to TRBJ1-3; D not resolved. Germline-derived CDR1 and CDR2 are SGHTA and FQGNSA. The CDR3 contains 16 residues. Trimming removed 2 bases from V and 3 bases from J, with 14 bases in between. CDR3 amino acids: CASSLRTGSVGNTIYF. In DNA form, the CDR3 reads TGTGCCAGCAGCTTACGGACTGGGAGTGTTGGAAACACCATATATTTT.

The rearrangement joins TRBV7-3 to TRBJ2-6, with D perhaps matching TRBD1 (6 bases). The germline V gene encodes CDR1 SGHTA and CDR2 FQGTGA. Trimming took 5 bases from V and 10 from J, leaving 15 bases between them. The CDR3 runs 14 residues. The CDR3 spells CASSPSGAVNVLTF. Here the CDR3 DNA reads TGTGCCAGCAGCCCGTCAGGGGCAGTGAACGTCCTGACTTTC.

The CDR3 reads CASKGTTGTANSPLHF. The CDR3 DNA is TGCGCCAGCAAGGGAACCACCGGGACAGCTAATTCACCCCTCCACTTT. The chain couples TRBV5-1 to TRBJ1-6; 7 nucleotides align to TRBD1. The CDR3 runs 16 residues. With V trimmed by 6 bases and J by 6 bases, 12 bases remained unmatched. CDR1 and CDR2 from the germline V gene are SGHRS and YFSETQ.

This clone was seen a single time. The chain carries TRBV29-1 and TRBJ1-2, with 11 bases aligning to TRBD1. This CDR3 region has 11 residues. Germline CDR1 reads SQVTM; CDR2 reads ANQGSEA. The V and J ends lost 6 bases and 7 bases, in that order; junction bases with no gene match: 1. The CDR3 loop reads CSVGQGVGYTF. The CDR3 nucleotides read TGCAGCGTGGGACAGGGGGTTGGCTACACCTTC.

The gene calls are TRBV28 and TRBJ1-4; 9 positions agree with TRBD1. V lost 5 bases, J lost 0 bases, and 10 bases stayed unmatched. Germline V gives CDR1 MDHEN, CDR2 SYDVKM. The CDR3 is made up of 18 amino acids. In DNA, the CDR3 is TGTGCCAGCAGTCCTCCGGGACAGGGAGTAGCAACTAATGAAAAACTGTTTTTT. Its translation is CASSPPGQGVATNEKLFF.

For this clone: Other DNA sequences in this sample translate to the same CDR3. The genes are TRBV5-5 and TRBJ1-5; a possible D gene is TRBD1 (6 bases). The germline gives CDR1 SGHKS, CDR2 YYEKEE (reference sequence). This CDR3 is 14 amino acids long. V lost 0 bases, J lost 7 bases, and 11 bases lay in between. The CDR3 sequence: CASSLEGGGQPQHF. In DNA form, the CDR3 reads TGTGCCAGCAGCTTGGAAGGGGGAGGGCAGCCCCAGCATTTT.

The V gene is TRBV20-1, the J gene TRBJ2-7; 7 bases line up with TRBD1. The V gene's germline CDR1 is DFQATT and CDR2 SNEGSKA (reference sequence). Unmatched junction bases numbered 11, after V lost 3 bases and J lost 3 bases. The CDR3 runs 15 residues. The CDR3 sequence is CSASPSDRAGYEQYF. In DNA form, the CDR3 reads TGCAGTGCTAGTCCCTCTGACAGGGCAGGCTACGAGCAGTACTTC.

This chain connects TRBV18 to TRBJ2-5, with TRBD2 matching 9 bases. Trimming at V came to 7 bases and at J to 0 bases, leaving 0 bases not matched to a gene. CDR3 size: 13 residues. Germline V CDR1 and CDR2: KGHSH, LQKENI. CDR3 loop: CASLAGDQETQYF. As DNA, the CDR3 is TGTGCCAGCTTAGCGGGAGACCAAGAGACCCAGTACTTC.